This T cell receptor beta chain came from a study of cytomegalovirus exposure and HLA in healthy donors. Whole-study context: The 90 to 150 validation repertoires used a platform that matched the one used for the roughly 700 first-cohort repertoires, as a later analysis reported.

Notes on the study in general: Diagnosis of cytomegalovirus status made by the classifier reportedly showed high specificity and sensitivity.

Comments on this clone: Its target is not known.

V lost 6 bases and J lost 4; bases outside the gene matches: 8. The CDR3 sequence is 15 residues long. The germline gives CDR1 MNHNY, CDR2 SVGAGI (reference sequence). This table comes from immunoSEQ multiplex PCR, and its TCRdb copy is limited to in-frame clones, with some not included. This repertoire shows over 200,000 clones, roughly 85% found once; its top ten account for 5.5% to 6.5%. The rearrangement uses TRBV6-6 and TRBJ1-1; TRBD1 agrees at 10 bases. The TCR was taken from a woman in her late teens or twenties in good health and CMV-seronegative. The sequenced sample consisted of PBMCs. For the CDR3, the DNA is TGTGCCAGCAGATCACCGGGACAGGGGACCACTGAAGCTTTCTTT. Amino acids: CASRSPGQGTTEAFF.